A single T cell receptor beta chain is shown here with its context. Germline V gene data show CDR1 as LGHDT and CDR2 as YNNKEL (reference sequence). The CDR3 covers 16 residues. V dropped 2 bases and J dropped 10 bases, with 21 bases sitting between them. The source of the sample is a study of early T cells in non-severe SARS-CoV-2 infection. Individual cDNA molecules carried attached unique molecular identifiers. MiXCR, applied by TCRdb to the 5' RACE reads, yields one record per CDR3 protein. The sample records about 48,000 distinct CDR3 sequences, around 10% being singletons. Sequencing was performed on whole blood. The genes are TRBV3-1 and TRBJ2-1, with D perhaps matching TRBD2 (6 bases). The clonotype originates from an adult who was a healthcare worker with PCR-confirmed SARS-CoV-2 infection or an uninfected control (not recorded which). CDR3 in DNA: TGTGCCAGCAGCCAAAATGCGGGACCCGTAGGAGGCGAGCAGTTCTTC. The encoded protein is CASSQNAGPVGGEQFF.